These 28 T cell receptor beta chains came from one sample sequenced in a study of cytomegalovirus exposure and HLA in healthy donors. Vbeta (60) and Jbeta (13) primers were used in the PCR. Generated by immunoSEQ multiplex PCR, the TCRdb table keeps only in-frame clones and is missing some. The repertoire includes 210,000 or so clones, almost 80% of them detected once, and 1.5% to 2% sits in the top ten. Material: PBMCs. These TCRs come from a young man in good health and CMV-seronegative.

This sequence joins TRBV10-1 and TRBJ1-5; D not resolved. Germline-derived CDR1 and CDR2 are WNHNN and SYGVQD (reference sequence). Trimming pared 2 bases from V and 0 bases from J, leaving 17 bases between. This CDR3 contains 18 residues. Here the CDR3 DNA reads TGCGCCAGCAGTGAGCGTCAGCTTGGGCTATATAGCAATCAGCCCCAGCATTTT. Its translation is CASSERQLGLYSNQPQHF.

This sequence joins TRBV18 and TRBJ1-2; TRBD1 might be the D (6 bases). The CDR3 covers 15 residues. Trimming pared 0 bases from V and 1 base from J, leaving 9 bases between. CDR1 and CDR2 (germline): KGHSH, LQKENI. CDR3 protein: CASSPPGQINYGYTF. Here the CDR3 DNA reads TGTGCCAGCTCACCACCTGGACAGATTAACTATGGCTACACCTTC.

This clone was seen a handful of times. The V and J genes are TRBV4-1 and TRBJ2-5; 7 bases are shared with TRBD2. The DNA end is more similar to TRBJ2-7, so the J call may be wrong. The CDR3 sequence is 15 residues long. Germline V gene data show CDR1 as MGHRA and CDR2 as YSYEKL. This chain's CDR3 is CASSQGTSVDYEQYF. CDR3 DNA sequence: TGCGCCAGCAGCCAAGGAACTAGCGTAGACTACGAGCAGTACTTC.

J is TRBJ1-2 and V is TRBV27; 8 bases are shared with TRBD1. From germline, CDR1 is MNHEY and CDR2 SMNVEV (reference sequence). The CDR3 totals 14 residues. After removal of 4 bases from V and 4 bases from J, the junction contained 5 bases not matched to a gene. The CDR3 loop is CASSSGTGSYGYTF. DNA for the CDR3: TGTGCCAGCAGTTCCGGGACAGGTAGCTATGGCTACACCTTC.

The CDR3 protein is CASSLLDRDRGYEQYF. DNA of the CDR3: TGTGCCAGCAGCTTATTGGATCGAGACAGGGGCTACGAGCAGTACTTC. This rearrangement joins TRBV13 to TRBJ2-7; 8 nucleotides match TRBD1. The ends lost 2 bases at V and 3 bases at J; junction bases unmatched: 9. This CDR3 comprises 16 residues. Per the germline V gene, CDR1 is PRHDT and CDR2 is FYEKMQ (reference sequence).

J is TRBJ2-3 and V is TRBV30; the match to TRBD1 covers 7 bases. The CDR3 has 15 residues. Germline lookup yields CDR1 GTSNPN and CDR2 SVGIG (reference sequence). J was trimmed by 1 base and V by 3 bases; bases with no gene match: 7. CDR3 DNA sequence: TGTGCCTGGAGCGGACAGGTCGGAGGCACAGATACGCAGTATTTT. This sequence encodes CAWSGQVGGTDTQYF.

This clone appeared once. The chain couples TRBV5-6 to TRBJ2-2; a weak D match, TRBD2 (7 bases). The CDR3 has 15 amino acids. Trimming cost V 0 bases and J 5 bases, with 11 bases left between them. CDR1 and CDR2 (germline): SGHDT, YYEEEE. The CDR3 bases are TGTGCCAGCAGCTTGGAAGGGGGAGGGACCGGGGAGCTGTTTTTT. Translated, it gives CASSLEGGGTGELFF.

The CDR3, as DNA: TGTGCCAGCAGCGTAACAGGGGGCTACAATGAGCAGTTCTTC. This translates into CASSVTGGYNEQFF. The chain employs TRBV9 and TRBJ2-1, with 8 nucleotides matching TRBD1. The germline CDR1 and CDR2 sequences are SGDLS and YYNGEE. CDR3 length equals 14 residues. V dropped 1 base and J dropped 3; count of bases not matched to a gene: 0. The full variable domain, with the rest looked up from reference TRBV9 and TRBJ2-1, is DSGVTQTPKHLITATGQRVTLRCSPRSGDLSVYWYQQSLDQGLQFLIQYYNGEERAKGNILERFSAQQFPDLHSELNLSSLELGDSALYFCASSVTGGYNEQFFGPGTRLTVL.

The chain links TRBV5-6 to TRBJ2-7; D remains unclear. The CDR3 length is 14 residues. The V gene's germline CDR1 is SGHDT and CDR2 YYEEEE. V was pared by 2 bases and J by 5 bases, with 14 bases between. The CDR3 coding sequence is TGTGCCAGCAGCTTCAGGCTAATCACCGACGAGCAGTACTTC. It is translated as CASSFRLITDEQYF.

The chain recombines TRBV19 with TRBJ2-7; a possible D gene is TRBD2 (6 bases). Germline CDR1 and CDR2: LNHDA and SQIVND (reference sequence). The length of the CDR3 is 14 residues. Trimming took off 3 bases at V and 0 bases at J, with 9 bases between the two ends. CDR3 protein: CASSIGGLSYEQYF. The CDR3, as DNA: TGTGCCAGTAGTATCGGGGGACTCTCCTACGAGCAGTACTTC.

The rearrangement uses TRBV13 and TRBJ1-3; no reliable D call. The CDR3 has 15 residues. The V and J ends lost 0 bases and 0 bases respectively, with 6 bases between them. Germline CDR1 PRHDT, CDR2 FYEKMQ (reference sequence). CDR3 nucleotide sequence: TGTGCCAGCAGCTTAGGACTATTCTCTGGAAACACCATATATTTT. It codes for CASSLGLFSGNTIYF. The full variable domain, rest sourced from reference TRBV13 and TRBJ1-3, is AAGVIQSPRHLIKEKRETATLKCYPIPRHDTVYWYQQGPGQDPQFLISFYEKMQSDKGSIPDRFSAQQFSDYHSELNMSSLELGDSALYFCASSLGLFSGNTIYFGEGSWLTVV.

J is TRBJ1-2 and V is TRBV27; tentative D call: TRBD1 (6 bases). Trimming stripped 3 bases from V and 6 bases from J, with 11 bases between. The CDR3 spans 13 residues. Germline CDR1 MNHEY, CDR2 SMNVEV (reference sequence). The CDR3 coding sequence is TGTGCCAGCAGTTTCAGGGGCAGCGATGGCTACACCTTC. Translating it yields CASSFRGSDGYTF.

The sample holds a few counts of this clone. The chain uses TRBV5-1 and TRBJ1-1; the D gene is possibly TRBD1 (5 bases). Between the trimmed V and J ends, which lost 3 bases and 0 bases, there was a span of 12 bases. Germline V gene lookup returns CDR1 SGHRS and CDR2 YFSETQ. This CDR3 has 15 amino acids. The CDR3 protein is CASSSTTDMNTEAFF. In DNA, the CDR3 is TGCGCCAGCAGCTCGACGACAGATATGAACACTGAAGCTTTCTTT. Variable domain in full (rest from reference TRBV5-1 and TRBJ1-1): KAGVTQTPRYLIKTRGQQVTLSCSPISGHRSVSWYQQTPGQGLQFLFEYFSETQRNKGNFPGRFSGRQFSNSRSEMNVSTLELGDSALYLCASSSTTDMNTEAFFGQGTRLTVV.

The chain combines TRBV7-9 with TRBJ1-5, with D perhaps TRBD1 (6 bases). The ends were cut back, 5 bases at V and 0 bases at J, with 11 bases in the middle. There are 15 residues in the CDR3. The germline gives CDR1 SEHNR, CDR2 FQNEAQ (reference sequence). CDR3 residues: CASSPQGLSNQPQHF. As DNA, the CDR3 is TGTGCCAGCAGCCCGCAGGGGCTTAGCAATCAGCCCCAGCATTTT.

V and J are TRBV6-6 and TRBJ2-1; TRBD1 matches at 9 bases. The CDR3 has 16 amino acids. The germline V gene encodes CDR1 MNHNY and CDR2 SVGAGI (reference sequence). The trim removed 4 bases at V and 0 bases at J, leaving 4 bases unmatched. In DNA, the CDR3 is TGTGCCAGCAGTTCTGCGGGACAGGGCTCCTACAATGAGCAGTTCTTC. Its translation: CASSSAGQGSYNEQFF.

The CDR3 DNA reads TGTGCCTGGGCGCAGGGGGCGAGGCAGCCCCAGCATTTT. It translates to CAWAQGARQPQHF. The chain combines TRBV30 with TRBJ1-5; 8 bases match TRBD1. Trimming at V came to 5 bases and at J to 7 bases, leaving 7 bases not matched to a gene. Per germline, CDR1 GTSNPN and CDR2 SVGIG (reference sequence). The CDR3 is made up of 13 amino acids.

This clone was detected only once. The chain joins TRBV19 to TRBJ2-3, with 8 positions matching TRBD2. V dropped 5 bases and J dropped 4; count of bases not matched to a gene: 8. Per germline, CDR1 LNHDA and CDR2 SQIVND (reference sequence). This CDR3 contains 15 residues. Here the CDR3 reads CASSSGTREADTQYF. DNA for the CDR3: TGTGCCAGTAGTTCCGGGACTAGAGAGGCAGATACGCAGTATTTT.

The V gene is TRBV7-8, the J gene TRBJ2-5; TRBD2 matches at 7 bases. The J call is doubtful: the DNA matches TRBJ2-7 better. Germline CDR1 and CDR2: SGHVS and FQNEAQ. The CDR3 runs 15 residues. This CDR3 reads CASSPPSGFSYEQYF. The CDR3 coding sequence is TGTGCCAGCAGTCCCCCTAGCGGATTCTCCTACGAGCAGTACTTC.

The chain links TRBV18 to TRBJ1-3; possible D gene TRBD1, 6 bases. The CDR3 has 17 amino acids. V was pared by 3 bases and J by 0 bases, with 15 bases between. CDR1 and CDR2 from the germline V gene are KGHSH and LQKENI. The CDR3 DNA reads TGTGCCAGCTCACCCGGGACAATCTCTTTCTCTGGAAACACCATATATTTT. This sequence encodes CASSPGTISFSGNTIYF.

DNA for the CDR3: TGTGCCAGCAGCTTAGTCAACGGGGAGACCCAGTACTTC. This gives the protein CASSLVNGETQYF. J is TRBJ2-5 and V is TRBV7-8; no clear D. V gave up 1 base and J gave up 5 bases, with 8 bases separating them. Germline lookup yields CDR1 SGHVS and CDR2 FQNEAQ. The CDR3 loop spans 13 amino acids.

This clone was recorded a few times. This chain connects TRBV11-2 to TRBJ2-1; 9 bases line up with TRBD2. With 7 bases clipped from V and 4 bases from J, the junction kept 14 bases outside the gene matches. Germline CDR1 reads SGHAT; CDR2 reads FQNNGV. The CDR3 sequence is 17 residues long. DNA for the CDR3: TGTGCCAGCAACCTTATGTTAGCGGGAGATCTTTACAATGAGCAGTTCTTC. Its translation is CASNLMLAGDLYNEQFF.

V gene TRBV7-2 combines with J gene TRBJ2-7; 7 bases align to TRBD1. The CDR3 spans 13 residues. V lost 3 bases and J lost 4; bases outside the gene matches: 3. Germline CDR1 and CDR2: SGHTA and FQGNSA. CDR3 nucleotide sequence: TGTGCCAGCAGCTTTAACAGGGGATACGAGCAGTACTTC. This encodes CASSFNRGYEQYF. The full variable domain, rest sourced from reference TRBV7-2 and TRBJ2-7, is GAGVSQSPSNKVTEKGKDVELRCDPISGHTALYWYRQSLGQGLEFLIYFQGNSAPDKSGLPSDRFSAERTGGSVSTLTIQRTQQEDSAVYLCASSFNRGYEQYFGPGTRLTVT.

This sequence joins TRBV28 and TRBJ2-5; unclear D gene. Gene TRBJ2-7 matches the end of the DNA better, so the J call may be wrong. The CDR3 consists of 12 residues. CDR1 and CDR2 from the germline V gene are MDHEN and SYDVKM. The CDR3 DNA reads TGTGCCAGCAGCCAAAGCTCCTACGAGCAGTACTTC. Amino acids: CASSQSSYEQYF.

The V and J genes are TRBV9 and TRBJ2-1; TRBD1 aligns across 9 bases. This CDR3 region has 15 residues. V lost 2 bases, J lost 6 bases, and 6 bases stayed unmatched. Germline V gene lookup returns CDR1 SGDLS and CDR2 YYNGEE. The chain's CDR3 is CASSVGTGIGNEQFF. For the CDR3, the DNA is TGTGCCAGCAGCGTCGGGACAGGGATCGGCAATGAGCAGTTCTTC.

The chain employs TRBV6-6 and TRBJ2-7; a weak D match, TRBD2 (6 bases). V was shortened by 6 bases and J by 1 base, with 13 bases between the two germline ends. The CDR3 is made up of 14 amino acids. Germline CDR1 and CDR2: MNHNY and SVGAGI (reference sequence). The CDR3 DNA is TGTGCCAGCAGGGGGGACTCCCTTTCCTACGAGCAGTACTTC. This sequence encodes CASRGDSLSYEQYF.

This clone was observed a few times. The chain couples TRBV7-9 to TRBJ1-1; D might be TRBD1 (5 bases). The CDR3 sequence is 17 residues long. Germline V gene sequence: CDR1 SEHNR, CDR2 FQNEAQ (reference sequence). The germline V and J ends were trimmed by 2 bases and 2 bases, with 18 bases remaining between them. In DNA, the CDR3 is TGTGCCAGCAGCTTAATACAGTCTCAAGGACAAAACACTGAAGCTTTCTTT. It codes for CASSLIQSQGQNTEAFF.

V and J are TRBV14 and TRBJ1-1; no clear D. CDR1 and CDR2 (germline): SGHDN, FVKESK. The length of the CDR3 is 16 residues. V was trimmed by 0 bases and J by 0 bases, leaving 11 bases between them. CDR3 sequence: CASSQDVSGLNTEAFF. The CDR3 DNA reads as TGTGCCAGCAGCCAAGATGTGTCGGGGTTGAACACTGAAGCTTTCTTT.

The genes are TRBV11-3 and TRBJ2-6, with D uncertain. V was pared by 1 base and J by 0 bases, with 7 bases between. CDR1 is SGHNT and CDR2 is YENEEA in the germline V gene. This CDR3 has 16 residues. The CDR3 loop is CASSLGLLSGANVLTF. In DNA form, the CDR3 reads TGTGCCAGCAGCTTAGGACTCCTCTCTGGGGCCAACGTCCTGACTTTC.